This T cell receptor beta chain was captured in a study of siplizumab effects on memory and regulatory T cells. Naive, memory, effector memory and TEMRA subsets that were unstimulated underwent sequencing in three donor pairs. Of note for this clone: Its antigen remains unknown.

Approximately 10^5 TCR templates per sample were assayed. Clones were sequenced by immunoSEQ multiplex PCR, and TCRdb holds only the in-frame ones, with some missing. The profile shows tens of thousands of clones, approximately 96% of them singletons. General study results and limits: The apparent diversity of naive T cells exceeded that of memory cells, and naive T cells seemed to make a major contribution to the alloresponse. Suppression by proliferating Tregs derived from siplizumab cultures was not verified.

The CDR3 length is 10 residues. The sequenced sample consisted of naive CD8+ T cells sorted from blood. This receptor was obtained from a human donor in good health. The chain joins TRBV7-5 to TRBJ1-1. TRBV7-5 has pseudogene status. CDR3 sequence: CVRSPTEAFF. The CDR3, as DNA: TGTGTCAGAAGCCCCACTGAAGCTTTCTTT.